A few counts support the clone carrying this T cell receptor beta chain. Its antigen is still unknown. The data stem from a study of cytomegalovirus exposure and HLA in healthy donors. Turning to the study itself: The Caucasian-associated ancestry cluster held over 65% of roughly 370 genotyped donors. The study, taken as a whole, reports: The study assumed roughly uniform donor sequencing depth for presence/absence analyses. As a later analysis revealed, the rate of TCR association differed by HLA locus, with DRB1 most and HLA-C fewest. An ancestry cluster, one associated with Asian ancestry, reportedly showed fewer N-insertions than the roughly 670-donor mean in a later analysis.

Both 60 Vbeta primers and 13 Jbeta primers went into the PCR. The data were produced by immunoSEQ multiplex PCR, yet TCRdb's version contains in-frame clones alone and is incomplete. The sample has 150,000 to 200,000 clones; around four fifths are singletons. Per germline, CDR1 SGHTS and CDR2 YDEGEE. V shed 0 bases and J 0 bases; nucleotides not matched to a gene: 1. The CDR3 runs 16 residues. The rearrangement joins TRBV5-8 to TRBJ2-3, with 10 bases matching TRBD2. The clonotype comes from a female donor in good health and CMV-seronegative. What was sequenced was PBMCs. The CDR3 sequence: CASSLGTSGSTDTQYF. The CDR3 nucleotides are TGTGCCAGCAGCTTGGGGACTAGCGGTAGCACAGATACGCAGTATTTT.